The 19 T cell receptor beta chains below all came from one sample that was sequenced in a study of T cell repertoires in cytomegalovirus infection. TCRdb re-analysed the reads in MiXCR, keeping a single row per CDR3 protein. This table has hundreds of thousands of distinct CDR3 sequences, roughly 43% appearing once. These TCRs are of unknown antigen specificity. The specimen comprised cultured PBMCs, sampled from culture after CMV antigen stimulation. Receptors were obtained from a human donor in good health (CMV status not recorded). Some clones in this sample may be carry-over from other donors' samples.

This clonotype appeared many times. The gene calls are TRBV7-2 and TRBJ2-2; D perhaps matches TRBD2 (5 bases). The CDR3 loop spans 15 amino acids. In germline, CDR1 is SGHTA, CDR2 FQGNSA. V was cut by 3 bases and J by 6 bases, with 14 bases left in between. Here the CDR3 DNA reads TGTGCCAGCAGCTTTTTGGGCGGGCCTTCCGGGGAGCTGTTTTTT. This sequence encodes CASSFLGGPSGELFF.

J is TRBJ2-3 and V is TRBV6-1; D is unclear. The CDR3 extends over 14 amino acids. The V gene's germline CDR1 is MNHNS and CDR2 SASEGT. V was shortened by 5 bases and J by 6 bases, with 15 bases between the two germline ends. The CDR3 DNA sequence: TGTGCCAGCAGTTATGCAGAGAGGATGGATACGCAGTATTTT. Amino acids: CASSYAERMDTQYF.

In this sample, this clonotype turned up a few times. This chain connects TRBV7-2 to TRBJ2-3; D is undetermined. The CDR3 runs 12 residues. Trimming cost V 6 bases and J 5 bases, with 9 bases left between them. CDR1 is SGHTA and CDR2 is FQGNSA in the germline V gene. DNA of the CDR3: TGTGCCAGCAGATCGGATGGAGATACGCAGTATTTT. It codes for CASRSDGDTQYF.

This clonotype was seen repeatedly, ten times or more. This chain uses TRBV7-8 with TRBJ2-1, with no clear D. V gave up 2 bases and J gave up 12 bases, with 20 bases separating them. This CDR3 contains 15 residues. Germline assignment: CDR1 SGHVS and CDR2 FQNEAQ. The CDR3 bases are TGTGCCAGCAGCTTACGGCTACAAGGGCGAGGTGGGCAGTTCTTC. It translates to CASSLRLQGRGGQFF.

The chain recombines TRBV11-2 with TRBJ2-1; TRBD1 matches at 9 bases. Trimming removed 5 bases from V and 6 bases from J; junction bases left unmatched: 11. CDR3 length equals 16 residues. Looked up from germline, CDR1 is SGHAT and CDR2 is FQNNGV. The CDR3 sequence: CASSALSGQGSNEQFF. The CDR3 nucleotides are TGTGCCAGCAGCGCCCTTTCGGGACAGGGTAGCAATGAGCAGTTCTTC.

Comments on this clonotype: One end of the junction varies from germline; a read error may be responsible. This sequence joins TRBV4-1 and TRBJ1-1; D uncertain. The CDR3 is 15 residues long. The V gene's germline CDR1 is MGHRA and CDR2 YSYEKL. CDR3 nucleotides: TGCGCCAGCAACCAAGATGGAGCAGGGAACACTGAAGCTTTCTTT. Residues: CASNQDGAGNTEAFF.

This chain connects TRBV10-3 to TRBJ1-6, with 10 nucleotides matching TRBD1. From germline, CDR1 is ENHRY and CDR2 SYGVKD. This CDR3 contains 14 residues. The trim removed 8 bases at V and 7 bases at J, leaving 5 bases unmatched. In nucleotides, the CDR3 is TGTGCCATCTCGGGACAGGGGAGCAATTCACCCCTCCACTTT. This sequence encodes CAISGQGSNSPLHF.

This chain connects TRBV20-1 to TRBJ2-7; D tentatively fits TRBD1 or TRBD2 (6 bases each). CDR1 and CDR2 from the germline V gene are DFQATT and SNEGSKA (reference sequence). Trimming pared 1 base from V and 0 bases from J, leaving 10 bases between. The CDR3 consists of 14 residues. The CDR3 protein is CSARARGPSYEQYF. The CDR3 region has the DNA TGCAGTGCTAGAGCTCGGGGGCCCTCCTACGAGCAGTACTTC.

CDR3 region: CASSFGPVLEQFF. CDR3 sequence (DNA): TGTGCCAGCAGTTTCGGCCCCGTGCTGGAGCAGTTCTTC. V gene TRBV12-3 or TRBV12-4 combines with J gene TRBJ2-1; D gene unclear. V was cut by 3 bases and J by 10 bases, with 13 bases left in between. The CDR3 sequence is 13 residues long.

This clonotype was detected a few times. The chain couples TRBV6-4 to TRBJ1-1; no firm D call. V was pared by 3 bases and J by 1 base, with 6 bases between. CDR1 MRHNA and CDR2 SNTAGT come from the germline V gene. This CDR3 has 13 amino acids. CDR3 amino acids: CASSETGNTEAFF. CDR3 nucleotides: TGTGCCAGCAGTGAGACCGGGAACACTGAAGCTTTCTTT.

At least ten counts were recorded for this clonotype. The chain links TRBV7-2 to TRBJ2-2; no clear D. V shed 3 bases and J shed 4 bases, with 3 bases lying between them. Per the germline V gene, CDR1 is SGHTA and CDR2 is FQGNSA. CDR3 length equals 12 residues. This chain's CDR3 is CASSLGTGELFF. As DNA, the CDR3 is TGTGCCAGCAGCTTGGGCACCGGGGAGCTGTTTTTT.

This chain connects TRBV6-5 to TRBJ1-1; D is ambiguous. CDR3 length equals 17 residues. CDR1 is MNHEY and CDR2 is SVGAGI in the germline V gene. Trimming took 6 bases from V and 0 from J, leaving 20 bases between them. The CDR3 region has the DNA TGTGCCAGCAGGTCTGGGCGGATGCTCCTCATGAACACTGAAGCTTTCTTT. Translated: CASRSGRMLLMNTEAFF.

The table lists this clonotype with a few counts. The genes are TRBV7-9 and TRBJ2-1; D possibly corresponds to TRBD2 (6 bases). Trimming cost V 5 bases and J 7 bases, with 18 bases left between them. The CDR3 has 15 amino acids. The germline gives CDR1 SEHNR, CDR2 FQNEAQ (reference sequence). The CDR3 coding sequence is TGTGCCAGCAGCCGGCTAGCGTTAACACGGAATGAGCAGTTCTTC. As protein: CASSRLALTRNEQFF.

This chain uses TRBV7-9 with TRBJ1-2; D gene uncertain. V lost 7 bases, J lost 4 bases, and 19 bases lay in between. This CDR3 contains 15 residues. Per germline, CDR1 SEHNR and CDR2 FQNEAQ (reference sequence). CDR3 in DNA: TGTGCCAGCAACCAAGGGCTCGACGATGTCTATGGCTACACCTTC. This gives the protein CASNQGLDDVYGYTF.

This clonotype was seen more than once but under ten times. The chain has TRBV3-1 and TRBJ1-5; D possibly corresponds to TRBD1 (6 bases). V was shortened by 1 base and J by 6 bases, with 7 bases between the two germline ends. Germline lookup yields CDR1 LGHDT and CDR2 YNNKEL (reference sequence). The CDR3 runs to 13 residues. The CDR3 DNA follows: TGTGCCAGCAGCCAAGGACAGGTTCAGCCCCAGCATTTT. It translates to CASSQGQVQPQHF.

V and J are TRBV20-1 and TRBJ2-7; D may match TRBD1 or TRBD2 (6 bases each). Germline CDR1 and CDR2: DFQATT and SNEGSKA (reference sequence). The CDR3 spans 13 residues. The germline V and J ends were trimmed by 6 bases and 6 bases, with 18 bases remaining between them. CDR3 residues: CSAGKGGLSEQYF. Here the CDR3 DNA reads TGCAGTGCCGGAAAAGGGGGGCTAAGCGAGCAGTACTTC.

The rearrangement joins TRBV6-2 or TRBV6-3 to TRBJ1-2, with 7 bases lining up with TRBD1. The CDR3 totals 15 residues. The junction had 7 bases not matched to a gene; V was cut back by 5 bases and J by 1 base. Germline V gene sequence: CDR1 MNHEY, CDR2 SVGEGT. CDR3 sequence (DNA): TGTGCCAGCAGTCCCCGGGACAGTTTTAACTATGGCTACACCTTC. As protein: CASSPRDSFNYGYTF.

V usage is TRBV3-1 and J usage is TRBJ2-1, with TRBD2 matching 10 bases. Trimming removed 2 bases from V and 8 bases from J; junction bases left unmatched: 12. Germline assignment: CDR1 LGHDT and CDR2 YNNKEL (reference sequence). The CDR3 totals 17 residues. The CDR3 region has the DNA TGTGCCAGCAGCCAACGCTCCGGACTAGCGGCTACACATGAGCAGTTCTTC. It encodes CASSQRSGLAATHEQFF.

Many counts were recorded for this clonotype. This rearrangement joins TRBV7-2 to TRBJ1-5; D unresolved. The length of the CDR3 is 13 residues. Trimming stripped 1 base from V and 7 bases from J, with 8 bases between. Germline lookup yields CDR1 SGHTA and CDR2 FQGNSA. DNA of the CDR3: TGTGCCAGCAGCTTAGAACCCTCGCAGCCCCAGCATTTT. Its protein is CASSLEPSQPQHF.